The clone carrying this TCR beta chain appeared once. The target antigen is unknown. Using immunoSEQ multiplex PCR, the repertoire was profiled, and TCRdb retains in-frame clones only, with some absent. The profile shows roughly 120,000 clones, 92% of them singletons. This sample stems from a study of T cell repertoires and HLA-DP antigens. Study-wide background: Alloreactive CD4+ T cells targeted HLA-DP on transduced HeLa. The donors, ranging 18-to-29 to 60-to-69 years, included a couple of males and one female. Study results and limitations: Previously undetected clones averaged about 35% and 50% against the two alleles respectively.

V was pared by 5 bases and J by 8 bases, with 15 bases between. Germline values: CDR1 LNHDA, CDR2 SQIVND (reference sequence). CDR3 length equals 13 residues. The chain carries TRBV19 and TRBJ1-2; D gene unclear. This sequence originates from a woman younger than 35 in good health and CMV-seronegative. Material: CD4+ T cells from PBMCs. The CDR3: CASSPFVVMGYTF. In DNA form, the CDR3 reads TGTGCCAGTAGTCCATTCGTGGTGATGGGCTACACCTTC.